These T cell receptor beta chains were read from a single sample in a study of blood T cell repertoires in COVID-19. Produced via immunoSEQ multiplex PCR; TCRdb's table is partial and in-frame only. Of about 43,000 clones listed, 80% to 90% are singletons. The sequencing sample was made of peripheral blood. The receptors stem from a man aged 55 to 70 with active COVID-19. The CDR3 runs from the conserved cysteine through the conserved F or W. D genes are given only for firm matches. Size is omitted from some rows. Given values are once, few, many or a class for expanded clones.

TRBJ2-3,-,TRBV5-1,TRBD1,CASRIRQGTDTQYF,TGCGCCAGCAGGATCAGACAGGGAACAGATACGCAGTATTTT
TRBJ2-4,-,TRBV5-6,TRBD2,CASNLGTSGLGRAKNIQYF,TGTGCCAGCAACCTTGGGACTAGCGGATTGGGACGGGCCAAAAACATTCAGTACTTC
TRBJ2-7,-,TRBV9,TRBD1,CASSVTGEPYEQYF,TGTGCCAGCAGCGTGACAGGGGAGCCCTACGAGCAGTACTTC
TRBJ2-3,-,TRBV28,TRBD2,CASRQPPGTSGRASMPDTQYF,TGTGCCAGCAGACAGCCTCCCGGGACTAGCGGGAGGGCCAGTATGCCAGATACGCAGTATTTT
TRBJ1-6,-,TRBV7-8,-,CASSLAPRVYNSPLHF,TGTGCCAGCAGCTTAGCACCCAGGGTCTATAATTCACCCCTCCACTTT
TRBJ2-3,-,TRBV24-1,TRBD2,CATSDIGATSGGATDTQYF,TGTGCCACCAGTGACATTGGGGCCACTAGCGGGGGAGCCACAGATACGCAGTATTTT
TRBJ2-7,few,TRBV7-2,-,CASSLLKSLGGEQYF,TGTGCCAGCAGCTTACTTAAGTCCCTCGGGGGCGAGCAGTACTTC
TRBJ2-7,-,TRBV25-1,-,CASSEVASEILGEQYF,TGTGCCAGCAGTGAGGTGGCTAGCGAGATCCTTGGGGAGCAGTACTTC
TRBJ1-1,-,TRBV5-5,TRBD1,CASRPITGEVAEAFF,TGTGCCAGCAGACCGATCACAGGGGAGGTCGCTGAAGCTTTCTTT
TRBJ2-3,once,TRBV5-1,TRBD1,CASSTDRTGLADTQYF,TGCGCCAGCAGCACCGACCGGACAGGGCTGGCGGATACGCAGTATTTT
TRBJ1-4,-,TRBV6-5,TRBD1,CASRGQGRGEKLFF,TGTGCCAGCAGGGGACAGGGGAGAGGTGAAAAACTGTTTTTT
TRBJ1-5,-,TRBV24-1,-,CATGALGNQPQHF,TGTGCCACCGGTGCCCTCGGCAATCAGCCCCAGCATTTT
TRBJ2-6,-,TRBV19,TRBD1,CASSMTGNGANVLTF,TGTGCCAGTAGTATGACAGGGAATGGGGCCAACGTCCTGACTTTC
TRBJ1-1,-,TRBV11-2,-,CASSLDSGFNTEAFF,TGTGCCAGCAGCTTAGATTCGGGTTTCAACACTGAAGCTTTCTTT
TRBJ2-1,once,TRBV19,TRBD2,CATHASGNNEQFF,TGTGCCACCCACGCCAGCGGGAACAATGAGCAGTTCTTC
TRBJ1-5,-,TRBV2,-,CATGVGSVSNQPQHF,TGTGCCACCGGGGTTGGGTCGGTTAGCAATCAGCCCCAGCATTTT
TRBJ1-1,-,TRBV7-3,TRBD1,CASSATGQNTEAFF,TGTGCCAGCAGCGCGACAGGGCAGAACACTGAAGCTTTCTTT
TRBJ1-2,-,TRBV19,-,CASSTYRAEGYTF,TGTGCCAGTAGTACCTACAGGGCTGAGGGCTACACCTTC
TRBJ1-2,-,TRBV9,-,CASSPGSGGDSYGYTF,TGTGCCAGCAGCCCTGGTTCGGGGGGTGATTCCTATGGCTACACCTTC
TRBJ1-2,once,TRBV18,-,CASSLQGSILYGYTF,TGTGCCAGCTCACTCCAGGGCAGTATACTCTATGGCTACACCTTC
TRBJ1-5,-,TRBV19,TRBD1,CASTTTGDSNQPQHF,TGTGCCAGTACCACGACAGGGGATAGCAATCAGCCCCAGCATTTT